This TCR beta chain was sequenced during a study of blood T cells in healthy people across ages. Study observations and caveats: Reliance upon unsorted PBMCs precluded definitive naive versus antigen-experienced comparison.

The authors ran a second PCR of about 7 to 11 cycles using a sample-barcoded 5' primer and a J-beta primer mix. MiXCR was run by TCRdb on the 5' RACE reads, yielding one entry per CDR3 protein. The table lists around 1,000,000 distinct CDR3 sequences, around 25% of them singletons, with about 0.69% in the top ten. As concerns this clonotype: Its antigen is as yet unknown.

The CDR3 length is 16 residues. The V gene end was trimmed by 5 bases and the J gene end by 7 bases; junction bases not matched to a gene: 9. CDR1 and CDR2 from the germline V gene are SEHNR and FQNEAQ (reference sequence). These data were also reused for a study on T cells of mothers and their children. That study reports: Donors comprised three healthy Caucasian mothers plus their six children. Addition of sample barcodes and 2-4 random nucleotides occurred through the M1S primer of the second PCR. Related and unrelated pairs show similar thymic shaping of TCR recombination output.

V gene TRBV7-9 combines with J gene TRBJ2-1; TRBD2 matches 12 bases. The specimen sequenced was blood. The clonotype was recovered from a girl aged 2-10 years in good health. In DNA, the CDR3 is TGTGCCAGCAGCCCTAGCGGGGGGGCAATAAGAAATGAGCAGTTCTTC. Translation gives CASSPSGGAIRNEQFF.